These 13 T cell receptor beta chains share one sample of origin, sequenced in a study of CD8 T cells in Susac syndrome. 0.5 to 1 ug RNA was reverse transcribed with random hexamers. TCRdb reanalysed the immunoSEQ multiplex PCR reads using MiXCR and keeps one entry per CDR3 protein. In the table there are about 300,000 distinct CDR3 sequences, about 91% of which are singletons. Input material: CD4+ T cells from PBMCs. The receptors here all came from a human donor with multiple sclerosis.

This chain connects TRBV6-2 or TRBV6-3 to TRBJ1-2; D unclear. The CDR3 has 14 residues. CDR1 and CDR2 (germline): MNHEY, SVGEGT. Trimming left V 2 bases short and J 7 bases short, with 14 bases between. DNA of the CDR3: TGTGCCAGCAGTTACGGTCACGAGGGCCCTGGCTACACCTTC. Its protein is CASSYGHEGPGYTF.

V usage is TRBV2 and J usage is TRBJ2-5; a weak D match, TRBD1 (5 bases). Deletions cut 7 bases from V and 3 bases from J, with 21 bases between. The V gene's germline CDR1 is SNHLY and CDR2 FYNNEI. The CDR3 loop spans 16 amino acids. The CDR3 coding sequence is TGTGCCAGCACTCGCCCCCTCGGCGTAGGGGAAGAGACCCAGTACTTC. Translated, it gives CASTRPLGVGEETQYF.

The V call is TRBV7-6, the J call TRBJ1-1, with D unresolved. In germline, CDR1 is SGHVS, CDR2 FNYEAQ. This CDR3 region has 13 residues. Deletions cut 1 base from V and 3 bases from J, with 6 bases between. CDR3 nucleotide sequence: TGTGCCAGCAGCTTAGTCCGGGACACTGAAGCTTTCTTT. Translated: CASSLVRDTEAFF.

This clonotype was detected only once. The chain joins TRBV11-2 to TRBJ2-7, with TRBD1 identical over 7 bases. The V segment lost 2 bases and the J segment 3 bases; nucleotides outside the gene matches: 4. Germline CDR1 reads SGHAT; CDR2 reads FQNNGV. The CDR3 runs 14 residues. The CDR3 sequence is CASSLSQGHYEQYF. The DNA for the CDR3 is TGTGCCAGCAGCTTATCACAGGGGCACTACGAGCAGTACTTC.

This rearrangement joins TRBV7-9 to TRBJ1-1; no clear D gene. From germline, CDR1 is SEHNR and CDR2 FQNEAQ (reference sequence). The CDR3 is 15 residues long. Trimming took off 2 bases at V and 4 bases at J, with 14 bases between the two ends. Here the CDR3 reads CASSLHMAEGTEAFF. In DNA, the CDR3 is TGTGCCAGCAGCTTACACATGGCTGAAGGCACTGAAGCTTTCTTT.

This clonotype was counted between two and nine times. The gene calls are TRBV7-2 and TRBJ1-4; 9 positions agree with TRBD1. This CDR3 is built from 14 residues. The germline CDR1 and CDR2 sequences are SGHTA and FQGNSA. J lost 7 bases, V lost 4 bases, and 4 bases had no gene match. The CDR3 DNA follows: TGTGCCAGCAGCTCGGGACAGGGAGGTGAAAAACTGTTTTTT. This gives the protein CASSSGQGGEKLFF.

The chain joins TRBV6-5 to TRBJ1-5, with D perhaps matching TRBD1 (5 bases). The V and J ends lost 7 bases and 1 base respectively, with 11 bases between them. The CDR3 contains 14 residues. Germline CDR1 is MNHEY and CDR2 is SVGAGI. CDR3 protein: CASKLQGSNQPQHF. CDR3 DNA sequence: TGTGCCAGCAAACTCCAGGGAAGCAATCAGCCCCAGCATTTT.

This clonotype has only a few counts. J is TRBJ2-7 and V is TRBV30, with TRBD2 matching 7 bases. The germline V gene encodes CDR1 GTSNPN and CDR2 SVGIG (reference sequence). V shed 0 bases and J 0 bases; nucleotides not matched to a gene: 8. The CDR3 contains 16 residues. The CDR3, as DNA: TGTGCCTGGAGTGTACCCCGGGCTAGCGGCTCCTACGAGCAGTACTTC. Amino acids: CAWSVPRASGSYEQYF.

This clonotype has just one count. This chain connects TRBV4-3 to TRBJ2-2, with 7 bases lining up with TRBD2. V dropped 9 bases and J dropped 4; count of bases not matched to a gene: 14. The length of the CDR3 is 16 residues. The germline CDR1 and CDR2 sequences are LGHNA and YSLEER. DNA for the CDR3: TGCGCCAGTAAATCGAACCCGAGCGGGACCACCGGGGAGCTGTTTTTT. Protein sequence: CASKSNPSGTTGELFF.

This chain uses TRBV5-6 with TRBJ2-2; D is undetermined. The CDR3 is 17 amino acids. Germline V lookup: CDR1 SGHDT, CDR2 YYEEEE. V was cut by 4 bases and J by 0 bases, with 16 bases left in between. CDR3 amino acids: CASSQWTRGANTGELFF. The DNA of the CDR3 is TGTGCCAGCAGCCAATGGACCCGAGGAGCGAACACCGGGGAGCTGTTTTTT.

The V gene is TRBV6-6, the J gene TRBJ2-1, with 7 bases fitting TRBD2. The CDR3 contains 14 residues. J gave up 3 bases and V 6 bases, and 5 bases lay outside the gene matches. CDR1 and CDR2 (germline): MNHNY, SVGAGI (reference sequence). CDR3 region: CASRHLADYNEQFF. Here the CDR3 DNA reads TGTGCCAGCAGGCACCTAGCGGACTACAATGAGCAGTTCTTC.

The V gene is TRBV5-1, the J gene TRBJ1-1; 9 bases line up with TRBD1. V lost 4 bases to trimming and J lost 1 base; unmatched junction nucleotides: 5. This CDR3 has 15 amino acids. Germline-derived CDR1 and CDR2 are SGHRS and YFSETQ. CDR3: CASSQRTGANTEAFF. CDR3 DNA sequence: TGCGCCAGCAGCCAACGGACAGGGGCGAACACTGAAGCTTTCTTT.

The V gene is TRBV29-1, the J gene TRBJ2-5; D might be TRBD1 (6 bases). Trimming removed 6 bases at V and 0 bases at J, with 14 bases between. The CDR3 contains 14 residues. CDR1 SQVTM and CDR2 ANQGSEA come from the germline V gene. The CDR3 protein is CSVNTGWYQETQYF. As DNA, the CDR3 is TGCAGCGTCAACACAGGGTGGTACCAAGAGACCCAGTACTTC.